The T cell receptor beta chain under discussion was sequenced for a study of siplizumab effects on memory and regulatory T cells. Study results and caveats: Alloreactive sequences that could be traced to unstimulated CD4+ memory cells showed a significant reduction under siplizumab. Naive T cells looked more diverse than memory cells, and they looked like major contributors to the alloresponse.

A note on this clone: The target antigen is unknown.

This table comes from immunoSEQ multiplex PCR, and its TCRdb copy is limited to in-frame clones, with some not included. The table records around 61,000 clones, 95% to 98% of them present only once. The length of the CDR3 is 14 residues. V was shortened by 2 bases and J by 4 bases, with 12 bases between the two germline ends. CDR1 GTSNPN and CDR2 SVGIG come from the germline V gene (reference sequence). The receptor comes from a human donor in good health. The chain links TRBV30 to TRBJ2-1, with D unclear. Specimen: naive CD8+ T cells sorted from blood. The CDR3 DNA is TGTGCCTGGAGTACCACGAGCGATTACAATGAGCAGTTCTTC. Amino acids: CAWSTTSDYNEQFF.